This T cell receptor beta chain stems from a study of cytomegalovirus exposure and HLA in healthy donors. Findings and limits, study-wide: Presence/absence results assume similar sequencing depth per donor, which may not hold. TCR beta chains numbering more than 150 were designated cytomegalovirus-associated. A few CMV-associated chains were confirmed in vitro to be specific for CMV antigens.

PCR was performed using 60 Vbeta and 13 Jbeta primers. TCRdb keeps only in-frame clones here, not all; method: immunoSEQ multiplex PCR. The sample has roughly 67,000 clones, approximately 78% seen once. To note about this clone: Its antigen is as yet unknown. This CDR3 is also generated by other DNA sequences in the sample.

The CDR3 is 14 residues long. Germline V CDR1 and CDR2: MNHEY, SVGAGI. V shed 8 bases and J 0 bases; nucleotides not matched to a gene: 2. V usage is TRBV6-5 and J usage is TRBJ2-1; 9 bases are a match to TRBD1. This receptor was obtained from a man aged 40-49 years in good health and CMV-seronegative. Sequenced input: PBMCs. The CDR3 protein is CASRTGVSYNEQFF. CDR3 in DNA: TGTGCCAGCCGGACAGGGGTCTCCTACAATGAGCAGTTCTTC.